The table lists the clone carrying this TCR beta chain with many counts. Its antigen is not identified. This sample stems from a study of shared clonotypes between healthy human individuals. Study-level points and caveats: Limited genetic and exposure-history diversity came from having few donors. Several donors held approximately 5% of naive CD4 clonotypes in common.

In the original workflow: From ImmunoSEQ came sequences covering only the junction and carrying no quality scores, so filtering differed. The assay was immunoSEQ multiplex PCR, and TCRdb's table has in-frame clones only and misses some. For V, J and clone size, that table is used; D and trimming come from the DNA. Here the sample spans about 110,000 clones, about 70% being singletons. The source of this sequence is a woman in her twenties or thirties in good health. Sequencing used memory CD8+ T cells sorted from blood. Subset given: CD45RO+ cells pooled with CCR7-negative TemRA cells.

The CDR3 DNA is TGTGCCAGCAGTGTTGCACCGGGACAGCCTTCCTACGAGCAGTACTTC. Translation: CASSVAPGQPSYEQYF. V usage is TRBV6-1 and J usage is TRBJ2-7; 7 positions agree with TRBD1. Germline CDR1 is MNHNS and CDR2 is SASEGT. This CDR3 contains 16 residues. The V segment lost 4 bases and the J segment 1 base; nucleotides outside the gene matches: 10.